The rows below give T cell receptor beta chains drawn from one sample of a study of T cells in Graves' hyperthyroidism and ophthalmopathy. TCRdb recomputed calls from the multiplex PCR reads with MiXCR, one row per CDR3 protein. The sample yields 350,000 or so distinct CDR3 sequences, around a sixth seen once. Material: blood. Receptors were obtained from a woman aged 45-65 years with Graves' hyperthyroidism. Each CDR3 is given without its conserved first and last residue. Clone size is given for some rows only: seen once, a few or many times, or a class if the clone is expanded.

>TRBJ2-3|many|TRBV20-1
SARGRGRLADTQY
>TRBJ2-1|many|TRBV6-1
ASSDPGLNNEQF
>TRBJ1-4|few|TRBV3-1
ASSFGTGNEKLF
>TRBJ2-6|-|TRBV27
ASSLTGFGANVLT
>TRBJ1-2|-|TRBV5-6
ASSLAYGYT
>TRBJ1-1|few|TRBV10-3
AISDAHLNTEAF
>TRBJ2-3|-|TRBV20-1
SARGSGVITDTQY
>TRBJ2-1|-|TRBV2
ASKLAEVGVEQF
>TRBJ2-2|many|TRBV19
ASSILKRTSGGLGGELF
>TRBJ2-3|-|TRBV3-1
ASSQNLAGGPYTQY
>TRBJ2-3|-|TRBV12-3/TRBV12-4
GSYGLAGGTDTQY
>TRBJ1-3|many|TRBV2
ASRGGTVGNTIY
>TRBJ2-5|few|TRBV29-1
SVAAGNQETQY
>TRBJ2-3|many|TRBV20-1
SARVLAGVTDTQY
>TRBJ2-1|-|TRBV19
ASSVSSGTPGQF
>TRBJ1-5|few|TRBV7-3
ASSLNFGQPQH
>TRBJ2-2|-|TRBV30
AWSHRAGTGELF
>TRBJ2-2|-|TRBV20-1
SARDPTSGVDGELF
>TRBJ2-5|many|TRBV3-1
ASSQLQGRETQY
>TRBJ1-2|many|TRBV2
ASSGLTGIYGYT
>TRBJ2-1|-|TRBV11-2
ASSLERLADNEQF
>TRBJ2-3|many|TRBV6-1
ASSSIGDTQY
>TRBJ2-3|few|TRBV6-1
AIGGYTDTQY